This T cell receptor beta chain appears in the sequencing data of a study of blood T cell repertoires in COVID-19. This CDR3 comprises 15 residues. V gave up 1 base and J gave up 0 bases, with 10 bases separating them. CDR1 is LNHDA and CDR2 is SQIVND in the germline V gene (reference sequence). Original methodology: Estimated nucleated cell counts came from reference gene primer amplification. Clones were sequenced by immunoSEQ multiplex PCR, and TCRdb holds only the in-frame ones, with some missing. That table furnishes V, J and clone size, whereas the DNA furnished D and trimming. The sample includes more than 200,000 clones, roughly 87% of them seen just once.

The receptor was derived from a man between 25 and 39 years old in a cohort exposed to, infected with or recovered from COVID-19 (not recorded which). The chain carries TRBV19 and TRBJ2-7; D is possibly TRBD2 (6 bases). Material for sequencing was PBMCs or T cells enriched from blood (not recorded which). CDR3 amino acids: CASSIGSDYSYEQYF. The CDR3 DNA is TGTGCCAGTAGTATAGGTTCGGACTACTCCTACGAGCAGTACTTC.